This T cell receptor (beta chain) was retrieved from a study of immune evolution from preneoplasia to lung adenocarcinoma. Study summary: HLA loss of heterozygosity: approximately 7.5% AIS, more than 14% MIA, approximately 35% ADC, none AAH. Study conclusions and caveats: Compared with EGFR-mutant or double wild-type lesions, KRAS-mutant nodules were more clonal.

The data were produced by immunoSEQ multiplex PCR, yet TCRdb's version contains in-frame clones alone and is incomplete. The sample holds several thousand clones, roughly three quarters seen once. Each case's diagnosis was confirmed by two pathologists on H&E. After pathologic assessment, macro-dissection selected premalignant or tumor cells for extraction. A word on this clone: Its antigen is unknown.

Germline loops: CDR1 MDHEN, CDR2 SYDVKM. This CDR3 spans 13 amino acids. V dropped 6 bases and J dropped 0 bases, with 8 bases sitting between them. Material: FFPE minimally invasive lung adenocarcinoma tissue. The TCR comes from a person over 45 with lung adenocarcinoma. This chain joins TRBV28 and TRBJ1-1; D ambiguous. The CDR3 sequence is CASRERVNTEAFF. In DNA, the CDR3 is TGTGCCAGCAGGGAAAGGGTGAACACTGAAGCTTTCTTT. The full variable domain, with the rest looked up from reference TRBV28 and TRBJ1-1, is DVKVTQSSRYLVKRTGEKVFLECVQDMDHENMFWYRQDPGLGLRLIYFSYDVKMKEKGDIPEGYSVSREKKERFSLILESASTNQTSMYLCASRERVNTEAFFGQGTRLTVV.